Sequencing of this T cell receptor beta chain was carried out in a study of cytomegalovirus exposure and HLA in healthy donors. Study-wide points: A previous analysis found most TCR beta V segments productive roughly 87% or roughly 30% of the time.

PCR used 60 Vbeta primers and 13 Jbeta primers. TCRdb keeps only in-frame clones here, not all; method: immunoSEQ multiplex PCR. The table includes roughly 110,000 clones, over 70% detected once. The germline V gene has CDR1 SGHRS and CDR2 YFSETQ. The length of the CDR3 is 17 residues. J gave up 7 bases and V 1 base, and 8 bases lay outside the gene matches. Comments on this clone: Its antigen is not known.

The sequence derives from a young man in good health and CMV-seronegative. The source material was PBMCs. The chain uses TRBV5-1 and TRBJ2-1, with TRBD2 matching 13 bases. CDR3: CASSLPGTSGISNEQFF. In DNA, the CDR3 is TGCGCCAGCAGCTTGCCCGGGACTAGCGGGATCAGTAATGAGCAGTTCTTC.